Shown below are 10 T cell receptor beta chains from a single sample sequenced in a study of T cells after yellow fever vaccination. TCRdb recomputed calls from the 5' RACE reads with MiXCR, one row per CDR3 protein. Of about 550,000 distinct CDR3 sequences listed, roughly 19% are singletons. Sample: PBMCs, taken 15 days after the yellow fever booster vaccination. The receptors were gathered from a man younger than 45 who received the YFV17D yellow fever vaccine.

There are a few counts of this clonotype. The rearrangement links TRBV20-1 to TRBJ2-7; the match to TRBD1 covers 7 bases. CDR1 and CDR2 (germline): DFQATT, SNEGSKA (reference sequence). The CDR3 is 12 residues long. With 1 base clipped from V and 5 bases from J, the junction kept 2 bases outside the gene matches. CDR3 protein: CSARATGDEQYF. CDR3 DNA: TGCAGTGCTAGAGCTACAGGGGACGAGCAGTACTTC.

The table lists this clonotype with a few counts. The chain uses TRBV10-3 and TRBJ2-3; D unresolved. The germline gives CDR1 ENHRY, CDR2 SYGVKD. The CDR3 spans 13 residues. Trimming shortened V by 10 bases and J by 6 bases, and 17 bases separated the two germline ends. CDR3 DNA sequence: TGTGCCACAACGGGTTTGAAGGGCGATACGCAGTATTTT. Protein sequence: CATTGLKGDTQYF.

There are a few counts of this clonotype. V gene TRBV24-1 combines with J gene TRBJ2-1, with 8 nucleotides matching TRBD1. CDR3 length: 16 residues. The V and J ends lost 4 bases and 6 bases, in that order; junction bases with no gene match: 10. Germline CDR1 and CDR2: KGHDR and SFDVKD. The chain's CDR3 is CATSEATGAAFNEQFF. In nucleotides, the CDR3 is TGTGCCACCAGTGAGGCGACAGGGGCCGCCTTCAATGAGCAGTTCTTC.

This chain connects TRBV10-3 to TRBJ2-1; D possibly matches TRBD1 or TRBD2 (5 bases each). In germline, CDR1 is ENHRY, CDR2 SYGVKD. Trimming shortened V by 11 bases and J by 7 bases, and 24 bases separated the two germline ends. This CDR3 comprises 15 residues. The CDR3 nucleotides read TGTGCCTCCAAAGGGAGCAGGGATCTAGGGAATGAGCAGTTCTTC. Residues: CASKGSRDLGNEQFF.

This clonotype appeared a few times. This chain links TRBV6-5 with TRBJ2-2; D unresolved. CDR1 is MNHEY and CDR2 is SVGAGI in the germline V gene. The CDR3 contains 14 residues. The V end was cut by 2 bases, the J end by 4 bases, with 8 bases between. CDR3 amino acids: CASSYAEATGELFF. The CDR3 bases are TGTGCCAGCAGTTACGCCGAAGCCACCGGGGAGCTGTTTTTT.

This sequence joins TRBV18 and TRBJ1-6, with 11 bases matching TRBD1. The CDR3 has 17 residues. V trimming: 4 bases; J trimming: 6 bases; junction bases outside the gene matches: 8. The germline gives CDR1 KGHSH, CDR2 LQKENI. CDR3 region: CASSRSPGQGVNSPLHF. DNA of the CDR3: TGTGCCAGCTCACGGTCGCCGGGACAGGGGGTTAATTCACCCCTCCACTTT.

This chain connects TRBV6-1 to TRBJ2-2; either TRBD1 or TRBD2 may supply D (5 bases each). The CDR3 is made up of 13 amino acids. Trimming removed 0 bases from V and 6 bases from J, with 5 bases in between. The germline V gene has CDR1 MNHNS and CDR2 SASEGT. The CDR3 nucleotides read TGTGCCAGCAGTGAAGCGGGGGCCGGGGAGCTGTTTTTT. Translation: CASSEAGAGELFF.

This clonotype was picked up a small number of times. The genes are TRBV14 and TRBJ2-5, with TRBD2 identical over 11 bases. The germline gives CDR1 SGHDN, CDR2 FVKESK. Losses at the gene ends were 4 bases for V and 4 bases for J; bases not matched to a gene: 5. The CDR3 has 15 amino acids. The CDR3 spells CASSLILAGVETQYF. The CDR3 nucleotides are TGTGCCAGCAGCCTTATACTAGCGGGAGTAGAGACCCAGTACTTC.

A few counts support this clonotype. The J gene is TRBJ2-7, the V gene TRBV7-2; 7 nucleotides line up with TRBD2. The CDR3 length is 17 residues. The V segment lost 5 bases and the J segment 0 bases; nucleotides outside the gene matches: 13. Germline CDR1 SGHTA, CDR2 FQGNSA. The CDR3 here is CASSPYVEGGPSYEQYF. CDR3 coding DNA: TGTGCCAGCAGCCCCTACGTCGAGGGAGGGCCCTCCTACGAGCAGTACTTC.

This clonotype was observed a handful of times. The chain employs TRBV30 and TRBJ2-2; TRBD2 aligns across 7 bases. This CDR3 is 13 amino acids long. Per the germline V gene, CDR1 is GTSNPN and CDR2 is SVGIG (reference sequence). The CDR3 reads CARQRGNTGELFF. CDR3 bases: TGTGCACGGCAGCGGGGTAACACCGGGGAGCTGTTTTTT. The full variable domain, its missing parts supplied by reference TRBV30 and TRBJ2-2, is SQTIHQWPATLVQPVGSPLSLECTVEGTSNPNLYWYRQAAGRGLQLLFYSVGIGQISSEVPQNLSASRPQDRQFILSSKKLLLSDSGFYLCARQRGNTGELFFGEGSRLTVL.